This T cell receptor beta chain was sequenced during a study of long-term antiretroviral therapy in people with HIV. The assay, immunoSEQ v3.0, was run at survey level. TCRdb's copy holds only in-frame clones and misses some; the assay was immunoSEQ multiplex PCR. The data contain tens of thousands of clones, about 96% of them seen just once; the ten biggest clones take up around 7.4%. Trimming pared 0 bases from V and 7 bases from J, leaving 13 bases between. The CDR3 has 15 residues. CDR1 and CDR2 (germline): MNHEY, SMNVEV (reference sequence). The receptor's source is a man in his thirties or forties with HIV. The source was unsorted PBMCs, collected 5.3 years after starting antiretroviral therapy. This rearrangement joins TRBV27 to TRBJ2-1, with D possibly TRBD2 on 5 matching bases. CDR3 sequence reads: CASSLSLREYNEQFF. CDR3 sequence (DNA): TGTGCCAGCAGTTTATCTCTCCGGGAATATAATGAGCAGTTCTTC.